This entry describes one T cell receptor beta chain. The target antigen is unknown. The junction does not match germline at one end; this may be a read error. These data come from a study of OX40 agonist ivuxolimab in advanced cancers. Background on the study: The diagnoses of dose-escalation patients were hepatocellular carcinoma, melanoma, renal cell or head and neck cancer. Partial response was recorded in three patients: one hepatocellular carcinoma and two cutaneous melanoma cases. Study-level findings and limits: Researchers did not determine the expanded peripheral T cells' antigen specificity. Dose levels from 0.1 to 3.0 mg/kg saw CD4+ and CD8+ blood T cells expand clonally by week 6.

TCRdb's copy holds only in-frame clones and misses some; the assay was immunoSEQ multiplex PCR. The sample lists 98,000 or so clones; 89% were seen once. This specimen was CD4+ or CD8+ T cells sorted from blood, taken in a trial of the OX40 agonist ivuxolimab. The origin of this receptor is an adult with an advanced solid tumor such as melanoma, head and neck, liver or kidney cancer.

CDR3 nucleotides: TGTGCCAGCAGTTTCACCCGGGGAGACCGGCAAGTCTTC. Residues: CASSFTRGDRQVF. This chain joins TRBV27 and TRBJ2-1, with D possibly TRBD2 on 5 matching bases. The CDR3 runs 13 residues. The germline V gene encodes CDR1 MNHEY and CDR2 SMNVEV (reference sequence).